Listed here are 26 T cell receptor beta chains from one sample, sequenced in a study of T cell responses to AZD1222 COVID-19 vaccine. The repertoire was sequenced with immunoSEQ multiplex PCR; TCRdb's copy has only in-frame clones and lacks some. Here the sample spans 100,000 to 150,000 clones, around 93% being singletons. The sample was peripheral blood, taken 28 days after the second AZD1222 dose. These receptors all come from an adult who received the AZD1222 COVID-19 vaccine.

The chain employs TRBV24-1 and TRBJ2-3; D is uncertain. The germline CDR1 and CDR2 sequences are KGHDR and SFDVKD. The length of the CDR3 is 14 residues. Trimming shortened V by 5 bases and J by 0 bases, and 8 bases separated the two germline ends. The CDR3 loop is CATSVGRSTDTQYF. As DNA, the CDR3 is TGTGCCACCAGTGTCGGTAGGAGCACAGATACGCAGTATTTT.

This sequence joins TRBV5-5 and TRBJ1-4; 7 nucleotides line up with TRBD1. Germline CDR1 SGHKS, CDR2 YYEKEE (reference sequence). CDR3 size: 12 residues. The J segment lost 8 bases and the V segment lost 5 bases, leaving 3 bases of the junction unmatched. CDR3 bases: TGTGCCAGCAGTTCGACAGGGGAAAAACTGTTTTTT. Residues: CASSSTGEKLFF.

This chain connects TRBV28 to TRBJ1-3; possibly TRBD1 for D (6 bases). The CDR3 is made up of 15 amino acids. The V gene's germline CDR1 is MDHEN and CDR2 SYDVKM. Trimming took 3 bases from V and 1 from J, leaving 10 bases between them. CDR3 in DNA: TGTGCCAGCAGTTTCTGGGGGGCATCTGGAAACACCATATATTTT. As protein: CASSFWGASGNTIYF.

This chain joins TRBV12-3 or TRBV12-4 and TRBJ1-1; 8 positions match TRBD1. Trimming cost V 6 bases and J 11 bases; bases outside gene matches: 8. CDR3 length: 12 residues. The CDR3 reads CASSSRTGMAFF. CDR3 bases: TGTGCCAGCAGCTCAAGGACAGGGATGGCTTTCTTT.

The V gene is TRBV19, the J gene TRBJ1-2; 8 bases fit TRBD1. Looked up from germline, CDR1 is LNHDA and CDR2 is SQIVND (reference sequence). The CDR3 loop spans 15 amino acids. Germline trimming cut 1 base from V and 3 bases from J; bases unmatched to any gene: 4. The DNA of the CDR3 is TGTGCCAGTAGTATAGTGGGACAGGTGTACTATGGCTACACCTTC. It specifies CASSIVGQVYYGYTF.

The chain has TRBV27 and TRBJ2-3; 8 bases line up with TRBD1. This CDR3 comprises 17 residues. Germline CDR1 MNHEY, CDR2 SMNVEV (reference sequence). V was clipped by 9 bases and J by 0 bases; unmatched bases: 14. This CDR3 is CARSPGQAAGSTDTQYF. The CDR3 coding sequence is TGTGCCAGAAGCCCGGGACAGGCGGCGGGGAGCACAGATACGCAGTATTTT.

CDR3 DNA: TGTGCCAGCAGCTTACAGGACAGGGGGCATACTGAAGCTTTCTTT. It specifies CASSLQDRGHTEAFF. The genes are TRBV7-2 and TRBJ1-1; 11 bases map to TRBD1. V gave up 2 bases and J gave up 5 bases; unmatched junction bases: 4. From germline, CDR1 is SGHTA and CDR2 FQGNSA. The CDR3 loop spans 15 amino acids.

The chain links TRBV19 to TRBJ1-2; TRBD1 is a possible D gene (5 bases). This CDR3 has 13 amino acids. Germline V lookup: CDR1 LNHDA, CDR2 SQIVND (reference sequence). V lost 3 bases to trimming and J lost 4 bases, with 9 bases between them. CDR3 bases: TGTGCCAGTAGTATCGCCCAGGGCTATGGCTACACCTTC. It codes for CASSIAQGYGYTF. The full variable domain, rest sourced from reference TRBV19 and TRBJ1-2, is DGGITQSPKYLFRKEGQNVTLSCEQNLNHDAMYWYRQDPGQGLRLIYYSQIVNDFQKGDIAEGYSVSREKKESFPLTVTSAQKNPTAFYLCASSIAQGYGYTFGSGTRLTVV.

The chain joins TRBV4-1 to TRBJ1-4; unclear D gene. The germline V and J ends were trimmed by 1 base and 8 bases, with 5 bases remaining between them. This CDR3 has 12 residues. Germline assignment: CDR1 MGHRA and CDR2 YSYEKL. Here the CDR3 reads CASSQVREKLFF. DNA of the CDR3: TGCGCCAGCAGCCAAGTACGGGAAAAACTGTTTTTT.

The rearrangement uses TRBV9 and TRBJ1-1, with D unclear. This CDR3 region has 15 residues. Looked up from germline, CDR1 is SGDLS and CDR2 is YYNGEE. Trimming took off 1 base at V and 0 bases at J, with 10 bases between the two ends. CDR3 DNA: TGTGCCAGCAGCGTACAGGCCCACATGAACACTGAAGCTTTCTTT. It translates to CASSVQAHMNTEAFF.

For the CDR3, the DNA is TGTGCCAGCTCACCTGCGGCCGATATGAACACTGAAGCTTTCTTT. This sequence encodes CASSPAADMNTEAFF. The chain employs TRBV18 and TRBJ1-1; D ambiguous. CDR1 and CDR2 (germline): KGHSH, LQKENI. CDR3 length: 15 residues. Between the trimmed V and J ends, which lost 3 bases and 0 bases, there was a span of 11 bases.

This chain links TRBV27 with TRBJ1-2; 7 bases line up with TRBD1. Per germline, CDR1 MNHEY and CDR2 SMNVEV (reference sequence). V trimming: 3 bases; J trimming: 3 bases; junction bases outside the gene matches: 10. The CDR3 length is 16 residues. The chain's CDR3 is CASSLSGTARHYGYTF. The CDR3, as DNA: TGTGCCAGCAGTTTGTCCGGGACAGCCCGCCACTATGGCTACACCTTC.

The rearrangement joins TRBV24-1 to TRBJ2-3; 10 nucleotides agree with TRBD1. CDR3 length equals 17 residues. V dropped 4 bases and J dropped 5; count of bases not matched to a gene: 11. Looked up from germline, CDR1 is KGHDR and CDR2 is SFDVKD. This chain's CDR3 is CATSDWTETGGLDTQYF. As DNA, the CDR3 is TGTGCCACCAGTGACTGGACCGAGACAGGGGGCCTAGATACGCAGTATTTT.

This chain joins TRBV4-1 and TRBJ1-3; D might be TRBD1 (5 bases). Trimming shortened V by 1 base and J by 8 bases, and 15 bases separated the two germline ends. CDR3 length: 15 amino acids. Germline loops: CDR1 MGHRA, CDR2 YSYEKL. CDR3 residues: CASSQVNTEGYTIYF. The CDR3 DNA is TGCGCCAGCAGCCAAGTTAACACCGAGGGGTACACCATATATTTT.

The gene calls are TRBV28 and TRBJ2-7; TRBD2 aligns across 10 bases. The CDR3 is 15 amino acids. The germline V gene has CDR1 MDHEN and CDR2 SYDVKM. Trimming at V came to 4 bases and at J to 7 bases, leaving 10 bases not matched to a gene. This CDR3 reads CASSSAASGSREQYF. CDR3 sequence (DNA): TGTGCCAGCAGTTCTGCCGCTAGCGGGAGTCGGGAGCAGTACTTC.

The chain uses TRBV25-1 and TRBJ2-7; 8 nucleotides agree with TRBD2. The CDR3 sequence is 16 residues long. Germline trimming cut 2 bases from V and 5 bases from J; bases unmatched to any gene: 11. CDR1 MGHDK and CDR2 SYGVNS come from the germline V gene. CDR3 sequence: CASSETSGSPKHEQYF. The DNA of the CDR3 is TGTGCCAGCAGTGAAACGAGCGGGAGTCCTAAGCACGAGCAGTACTTC.

The chain couples TRBV19 to TRBJ1-2; the match to TRBD1 covers 9 bases. There are 13 residues in the CDR3. In germline, CDR1 is LNHDA, CDR2 SQIVND (reference sequence). The V and J ends lost 5 bases and 8 bases, in that order; junction bases with no gene match: 6. CDR3 sequence reads: CASSLRQGGGYTF. CDR3 nucleotide sequence: TGTGCCAGTAGTCTTCGACAGGGGGGCGGCTACACCTTC.

This rearrangement joins TRBV5-4 to TRBJ2-1; D is possibly TRBD2 (6 bases). V was cut by 4 bases and J by 4 bases, with 9 bases left in between. Germline CDR1 SGHNT, CDR2 YYREEE (reference sequence). The CDR3 has 13 residues. CDR3 nucleotides: TGTGCCAGCAGCGGGGGGACTTACAATGAGCAGTTCTTC. Its protein product is CASSGGTYNEQFF.

The chain links TRBV5-4 to TRBJ1-4; D may be TRBD1 (6 bases). Trimming cost V 1 base and J 8 bases, with 12 bases left between them. Germline V gives CDR1 SGHNT, CDR2 YYREEE (reference sequence). The CDR3 runs to 14 residues. The CDR3 nucleotides are TGTGCCAGCAGCTTGAACGCAGGGGTCGAAAAACTGTTTTTT. It is translated as CASSLNAGVEKLFF.

The genes are TRBV28 and TRBJ2-7; D call uncertain. The germline gives CDR1 MDHEN, CDR2 SYDVKM. The CDR3 extends over 14 amino acids. V was cut by 2 bases and J by 0 bases, with 8 bases left in between. CDR3 bases: TGTGCCAGCAGTTTAAACCAGGTCTCCTACGAGCAGTACTTC. It codes for CASSLNQVSYEQYF.

This chain links TRBV28 with TRBJ1-3; D might be TRBD1 (5 bases). CDR1 is MDHEN, CDR2 SYDVKM, per germline. This CDR3 comprises 17 residues. V lost 6 bases and J 2 bases, leaving 20 bases between the germline ends. The CDR3 coding sequence is TGTGCCAGCAGACCCCTGGGGTTTAGGGGTCCTGGAAACACCATATATTTT. It encodes CASRPLGFRGPGNTIYF.

The chain recombines TRBV19 with TRBJ2-3, with unresolved D. Germline assignment: CDR1 LNHDA and CDR2 SQIVND (reference sequence). V lost 5 bases and J 2 bases, leaving 11 bases between the germline ends. CDR3 length: 14 amino acids. In DNA form, the CDR3 reads TGTGCCAGTAGTTCAACGACCGACACAGATACGCAGTATTTT. Protein: CASSSTTDTDTQYF.

This rearrangement joins TRBV5-1 to TRBJ2-1; D not resolved. From germline, CDR1 is SGHRS and CDR2 YFSETQ. The CDR3 spans 14 residues. With 2 bases removed from V and 2 bases from J, the gap between germline ends came to 8 bases. The CDR3 DNA is TGCGCCAGCAGCTTAACAGTAACCTACAATGAGCAGTTCTTC. Residues: CASSLTVTYNEQFF. Complete variable domain (other parts from reference TRBV5-1 and TRBJ2-1): KAGVTQTPRYLIKTRGQQVTLSCSPISGHRSVSWYQQTPGQGLQFLFEYFSETQRNKGNFPGRFSGRQFSNSRSEMNVSTLELGDSALYLCASSLTVTYNEQFFGPGTRLTVL.

The chain carries TRBV28 and TRBJ1-5, with D unresolved. Germline CDR1 is MDHEN and CDR2 is SYDVKM. V lost 6 bases to trimming and J lost 6 bases, with 6 bases between them. The CDR3 extends over 11 amino acids. The CDR3 DNA follows: TGTGCCAGCAGCCCCGGTCAGCCCCAGCATTTT. Translating it yields CASSPGQPQHF.

This clone was picked up one time. The chain is built from TRBV7-9 and TRBJ2-7; D gene uncertain. The length of the CDR3 is 15 residues. CDR1 and CDR2 from the germline V gene are SEHNR and FQNEAQ (reference sequence). V lost 1 base to trimming and J lost 1 base, with 11 bases between them. In DNA form, the CDR3 reads TGTGCCAGCAGCTTAGGAGTCCCTGTTTCCTACGAGCAGTACTTC. Residues: CASSLGVPVSYEQYF. The whole variable domain, filled in from reference TRBV7-9 and TRBJ2-7, reads DTGVSQNPRHKITKRGQNVTFRCDPISEHNRLYWYRQTLGQGPEFLTYFQNEAQLEKSRLLSDRFSAERPKGSFSTLEIQRTEQGDSAMYLCASSLGVPVSYEQYFGPGTRLTVT.

The chain combines TRBV15 with TRBJ2-7; the match to TRBD1 covers 7 bases. V shed 2 bases and J 3 bases; nucleotides not matched to a gene: 4. From germline, CDR1 is LNHNV and CDR2 YYDKDF (reference sequence). CDR3 length equals 14 residues. DNA for the CDR3: TGTGCCACCAGCAGACGGGACAGAGGCTACGAGCAGTACTTC. Translation gives CATSRRDRGYEQYF.